The 31 T cell receptor beta chains below all came from one sample that was sequenced in a study of PD-L1 blockade in urothelial cancer. TCRdb's copy holds only in-frame clones and misses some; the assay was immunoSEQ multiplex PCR. The sample has about 70,000 clones, approximately 81% seen once. The specimen comprised PBMCs, sampled around atezolizumab (anti-PD-L1) treatment. Receptors originate from a man between 65 and 85 years old with urothelial cancer.

The chain is built from TRBV5-1 and TRBJ2-7; the D gene is possibly TRBD1 (6 bases). This CDR3 spans 13 amino acids. CDR1 and CDR2 (germline): SGHRS, YFSETQ. The V end lost 4 bases, the J end lost 5 bases, and 13 bases lay between the germline ends. The CDR3 protein is CASSGQGSHEQYF. The CDR3 DNA is TGCGCCAGCAGCGGGCAGGGGAGCCACGAGCAGTACTTC.

The V call is TRBV6-4, the J call TRBJ2-3, with TRBD1 matching 10 bases. Germline values: CDR1 MRHNA, CDR2 SNTAGT. The V segment lost 8 bases and the J segment 1 base; nucleotides outside the gene matches: 6. There are 15 residues in the CDR3. In DNA, the CDR3 is TGTGCCAGCTCCTCCGGGACAGGGGGCACAGATACGCAGTATTTT. Translation gives CASSSGTGGTDTQYF.

This chain links TRBV5-1 with TRBJ2-3, with 8 bases aligning to TRBD1. J was trimmed by 3 bases and V by 0 bases; bases with no gene match: 6. This CDR3 spans 16 amino acids. Germline assignment: CDR1 SGHRS and CDR2 YFSETQ. CDR3 amino acids: CASSLGRGLRTDTQYF. The CDR3 region has the DNA TGCGCCAGCAGCTTGGGCAGGGGGCTTAGAACAGATACGCAGTATTTT.

This clone was counted a few times. This sequence joins TRBV5-6 and TRBJ2-1, with D possibly being TRBD2 (5 bases). Trimming left V 2 bases short and J 4 bases short, with 7 bases between. Per germline, CDR1 SGHDT and CDR2 YYEEEE. There are 13 residues in the CDR3. The DNA of the CDR3 is TGTGCCAGCAGCTTCGGGGTTTACAATGAGCAGTTCTTC. It codes for CASSFGVYNEQFF.

V usage is TRBV5-4 and J usage is TRBJ2-1, with 11 bases matching TRBD2. Germline V lookup: CDR1 SGHNT, CDR2 YYREEE (reference sequence). J gave up 7 bases and V 4 bases, and 10 bases lay outside the gene matches. This CDR3 contains 16 residues. CDR3 in amino acids: CASSRVAGGPGNEQFF. The CDR3 DNA reads as TGTGCCAGCAGCCGAGTAGCGGGAGGGCCTGGGAATGAGCAGTTCTTC. The full variable domain, completed using reference TRBV5-4 and TRBJ2-1, is ETGVTQSPTHLIKTRGQQVTLRCSSQSGHNTVSWYQQALGQGPQFIFQYYREEENGRGNFPPRFSGLQFPNYSSELNVNALELDDSALYLCASSRVAGGPGNEQFFGPGTRLTVL.

In DNA form, the CDR3 reads TGTGCCAGCAGTGAAGCCGCGGACAGGGAGGACTATGGCTACACCTTC. Translation: CASSEAADREDYGYTF. The chain joins TRBV2 to TRBJ1-2; 8 bases map to TRBD1. Germline CDR1 is SNHLY and CDR2 is FYNNEI. The V segment lost 0 bases and the J segment 3 bases; nucleotides outside the gene matches: 6. The CDR3 spans 16 residues.

J is TRBJ2-1 and V is TRBV6-5, with 10 bases fitting TRBD2. V shed 6 bases, J shed 9 bases, and the junction held 8 bases outside the gene matches. This CDR3 is built from 14 residues. Germline V gene lookup returns CDR1 MNHEY and CDR2 SVGAGI. CDR3 sequence reads: CASSPAGGPGEQFF. The CDR3 DNA reads TGTGCCAGCAGCCCAGCGGGAGGGCCGGGTGAGCAGTTCTTC.

The chain uses TRBV5-1 and TRBJ2-7, with a tentative D call TRBD1 (5 bases). Germline V gene data show CDR1 as SGHRS and CDR2 as YFSETQ. The CDR3 is 14 residues long. The ends were cut back, 7 bases at V and 1 base at J, with 15 bases in the middle. The CDR3: CASGPPDRSYEQYF. The CDR3 DNA reads as TGCGCCAGCGGCCCCCCCGACAGATCCTACGAGCAGTACTTC. The whole variable domain, remainder taken from reference TRBV5-1 and TRBJ2-7, is KAGVTQTPRYLIKTRGQQVTLSCSPISGHRSVSWYQQTPGQGLQFLFEYFSETQRNKGNFPGRFSGRQFSNSRSEMNVSTLELGDSALYLCASGPPDRSYEQYFGPGTRLTVT.

The rearrangement links TRBV13 to TRBJ1-4; D gene unclear. Trimming took off 0 bases at V and 7 bases at J, with 12 bases between the two ends. CDR1 is PRHDT, CDR2 FYEKMQ, per germline (reference sequence). This CDR3 region has 15 residues. Here the CDR3 reads CASSLGAVAVEKLFF. CDR3 sequence (DNA): TGTGCCAGCAGCTTAGGGGCGGTGGCAGTTGAAAAACTGTTTTTT.

The chain recombines TRBV5-1 with TRBJ1-5; maybe TRBD1 (5 bases). This CDR3 spans 14 amino acids. The germline CDR1 and CDR2 sequences are SGHRS and YFSETQ. The V gene lost 0 bases and the J gene lost 6 bases, with 10 bases spanning the gap. For the CDR3, the DNA is TGCGCCAGCAGCTTGGCCGGGGGGACTCAGCCCCAGCATTTT. It is translated as CASSLAGGTQPQHF.

This chain uses TRBV10-3 with TRBJ2-7; no clear D gene. Germline values: CDR1 ENHRY, CDR2 SYGVKD. This CDR3 is 14 amino acids long. Trimming left V 2 bases short and J 0 bases short, with 8 bases between. The CDR3 spells CAISEVGYSYEQYF. CDR3 DNA sequence: TGTGCCATCAGTGAGGTCGGGTACTCCTACGAGCAGTACTTC.

The chain combines TRBV11-2 with TRBJ1-1; D is undetermined. With 4 bases removed from V and 0 bases from J, the gap between germline ends came to 12 bases. The germline V gene has CDR1 SGHAT and CDR2 FQNNGV. The CDR3 has 15 residues. Written as DNA, the CDR3 is TGTGCCAGCAGCTCCCCTCCGACTGTGAACACTGAAGCTTTCTTT. Its translation: CASSSPPTVNTEAFF.

This clone has only one observation. This chain links TRBV5-6 with TRBJ1-4, with D perhaps matching TRBD1 (5 bases). The CDR3 runs to 14 residues. CDR1 SGHDT and CDR2 YYEEEE come from the germline V gene. Trimming took off 1 base at V and 6 bases at J, with 10 bases between the two ends. CDR3 coding DNA: TGTGCCAGCAGCTTGCAGGGAATAGATGAAAAACTGTTTTTT. Translating it yields CASSLQGIDEKLFF.

The chain carries TRBV9 and TRBJ2-5; TRBD1 matches 8 bases. The CDR3 consists of 14 residues. V shed 4 bases, J shed 5 bases, and the junction held 7 bases outside the gene matches. The germline V gene encodes CDR1 SGDLS and CDR2 YYNGEE. CDR3 region: CASSPQDREETQYF. CDR3 nucleotides: TGTGCCAGCAGCCCCCAGGACAGGGAGGAGACCCAGTACTTC.

V is TRBV7-3 and J is TRBJ2-1; D unresolved. The length of the CDR3 is 16 residues. V was trimmed by 1 base and J by 0 bases, leaving 10 bases between them. Germline V CDR1 and CDR2: SGHTA, FQGTGA. DNA for the CDR3: TGTGCCAGCAGCTTAAGTCGGTCAAGCTCCTACAATGAGCAGTTCTTC. Protein product: CASSLSRSSSYNEQFF.

The rearrangement joins TRBV6-1 to TRBJ2-1, with 9 bases lining up with TRBD1. Per the germline V gene, CDR1 is MNHNS and CDR2 is SASEGT. This CDR3 comprises 15 residues. The V segment lost 5 bases and the J segment 2 bases; nucleotides outside the gene matches: 4. In DNA, the CDR3 is TGTGCCAGCAGTACGGACAGGGGCACCTACAATGAGCAGTTCTTC. Residues: CASSTDRGTYNEQFF.

This sequence joins TRBV4-1 and TRBJ2-7; D is possibly TRBD1 (6 bases). The CDR3 covers 16 residues. V dropped 1 base and J dropped 1 base, with 14 bases sitting between them. From germline, CDR1 is MGHRA and CDR2 YSYEKL. The CDR3 loop is CASSQVAGVPSYEQYF. CDR3 nucleotides: TGCGCCAGCAGCCAAGTAGCAGGGGTCCCTTCCTACGAGCAGTACTTC.

The chain is built from TRBV5-4 and TRBJ2-7, with 9 bases identical to TRBD1. This CDR3 region has 14 residues. Looked up from germline, CDR1 is SGHNT and CDR2 is YYREEE (reference sequence). The ends lost 2 bases at V and 4 bases at J; junction bases unmatched: 4. The CDR3 is CASSLPGQGYEQYF. CDR3 nucleotides: TGTGCCAGCAGCTTACCGGGACAGGGTTACGAGCAGTACTTC. The full variable domain, in which reference TRBV5-4 and TRBJ2-7 provide the parts outside the CDR3, is ETGVTQSPTHLIKTRGQQVTLRCSSQSGHNTVSWYQQALGQGPQFIFQYYREEENGRGNFPPRFSGLQFPNYSSELNVNALELDDSALYLCASSLPGQGYEQYFGPGTRLTVT.

CDR3 nucleotide sequence: TGTGCCAGTAGCGGACTAGCGGGCAAGTACAATGAGCAGTTCTTC. This gives the protein CASSGLAGKYNEQFF. The rearrangement uses TRBV19 and TRBJ2-1; TRBD2 matches at 11 bases. The CDR3 covers 15 residues. Germline CDR1 and CDR2: LNHDA and SQIVND (reference sequence). The J segment lost 4 bases and the V segment lost 6 bases, leaving 5 bases of the junction unmatched.

This sequence joins TRBV7-8 and TRBJ2-3; 7 nucleotides line up with TRBD2. After removal of 2 bases from V and 2 bases from J, the junction contained 4 bases not matched to a gene. The CDR3 contains 15 residues. From germline, CDR1 is SGHVS and CDR2 FQNEAQ. Written as DNA, the CDR3 is TGTGCCAGCAGCTTAATGGCGGGAGTCACAGATACGCAGTATTTT. This gives the protein CASSLMAGVTDTQYF.

J is TRBJ2-3 and V is TRBV7-2; 10 nucleotides match TRBD2. This CDR3 has 14 residues. With V trimmed by 2 bases and J by 8 bases, 4 bases remained unmatched. CDR1 and CDR2 from the germline V gene are SGHTA and FQGNSA. CDR3 in amino acids: CASSLSGRATTQYF. CDR3 DNA: TGTGCCAGCAGCTTAAGCGGGAGGGCGACTACGCAGTATTTT.

The rearrangement joins TRBV5-1 to TRBJ2-5; 11 bases are shared with TRBD2. CDR1 is SGHRS, CDR2 YFSETQ, per germline. The V and J ends lost 0 bases and 0 bases, in that order; junction bases with no gene match: 1. The CDR3 contains 16 residues. The CDR3 region is CASSLGLAGYQETQYF. CDR3 coding DNA: TGCGCCAGCAGCTTGGGACTAGCGGGGTACCAAGAGACCCAGTACTTC.

This sequence joins TRBV11-2 and TRBJ2-7; tentative D call: TRBD2 (5 bases). Germline lookup yields CDR1 SGHAT and CDR2 FQNNGV. Between the trimmed V and J ends, which lost 5 bases and 7 bases, there was a span of 9 bases. The CDR3 runs to 11 residues. As DNA, the CDR3 is TGTGCCAGCAGCCTAGCAGGAGAGCAGTACTTC. It translates to CASSLAGEQYF.

The chain carries TRBV6-1 and TRBJ1-5, with TRBD1 matching over 8 bases. Germline assignment: CDR1 MNHNS and CDR2 SASEGT. The CDR3 sequence is 14 residues long. J was trimmed by 5 bases and V by 10 bases; bases with no gene match: 10. The CDR3 loop is CATNDRGWDQPQHF. In DNA form, the CDR3 reads TGTGCCACCAATGACAGGGGCTGGGATCAGCCCCAGCATTTT.

The rearrangement links TRBV11-2 to TRBJ2-1; TRBD2 aligns across 8 bases. The CDR3 totals 14 residues. The germline CDR1 and CDR2 sequences are SGHAT and FQNNGV. After removal of 1 base from V and 7 bases from J, the junction contained 3 bases not matched to a gene. The CDR3 DNA is TGTGCCAGCAGCTTAGGCAGCGGGAGTAATGAGCAGTTCTTC. Translation gives CASSLGSGSNEQFF.

The chain couples TRBV5-4 to TRBJ2-7; TRBD1 agrees at 8 bases. The germline CDR1 and CDR2 sequences are SGHNT and YYREEE (reference sequence). V dropped 4 bases and J dropped 5; count of bases not matched to a gene: 11. The CDR3 spans 15 residues. CDR3 in DNA: TGTGCCAGCAGCCCCCGCCGGACAGGGAGCGACGAGCAGTACTTC. Its protein is CASSPRRTGSDEQYF.

The rearrangement uses TRBV5-4 and TRBJ2-1, with a weak D call TRBD2 (5 bases). The CDR3 covers 15 residues. Trimming took 4 bases from V and 0 from J, leaving 11 bases between them. Germline loops: CDR1 SGHNT, CDR2 YYREEE (reference sequence). CDR3 in amino acids: CASSRAVSSYNEQFF. CDR3 DNA: TGTGCCAGCAGCAGAGCGGTTAGCTCCTACAATGAGCAGTTCTTC. The full variable domain, with the rest looked up from reference TRBV5-4 and TRBJ2-1, is ETGVTQSPTHLIKTRGQQVTLRCSSQSGHNTVSWYQQALGQGPQFIFQYYREEENGRGNFPPRFSGLQFPNYSSELNVNALELDDSALYLCASSRAVSSYNEQFFGPGTRLTVL.

V gene TRBV28 combines with J gene TRBJ1-3, with 7 bases that match TRBD1. Per the germline V gene, CDR1 is MDHEN and CDR2 is SYDVKM. The junction had 7 bases not matched to a gene; V was cut back by 5 bases and J by 0 bases. CDR3 length: 16 residues. CDR3: CASSPTGQRSGNTIYF. The CDR3 region has the DNA TGTGCCAGCAGTCCAACGGGACAGCGCTCTGGAAACACCATATATTTT. Based on the CDR3 plus reference TRBV28 and TRBJ1-3, the full variable domain is DVKVTQSSRYLVKRTGEKVFLECVQDMDHENMFWYRQDPGLGLRLIYFSYDVKMKEKGDIPEGYSVSREKKERFSLILESASTNQTSMYLCASSPTGQRSGNTIYFGEGSWLTVV.

The rearrangement joins TRBV19 to TRBJ2-1; TRBD2 might be the D (5 bases). The CDR3 runs to 14 residues. Germline V lookup: CDR1 LNHDA, CDR2 SQIVND (reference sequence). Trimming pared 5 bases from V and 4 bases from J, leaving 12 bases between. CDR3 coding DNA: TGTGCCAGTAGTCTAAGGACTGGATACAATGAGCAGTTCTTC. The encoded protein is CASSLRTGYNEQFF. Supplemented by reference TRBV19 and TRBJ2-1, the full variable domain reads DGGITQSPKYLFRKEGQNVTLSCEQNLNHDAMYWYRQDPGQGLRLIYYSQIVNDFQKGDIAEGYSVSREKKESFPLTVTSAQKNPTAFYLCASSLRTGYNEQFFGPGTRLTVL.

The chain is built from TRBV29-1 and TRBJ2-7, with 16 nucleotides matching TRBD2. J was trimmed by 3 bases and V by 5 bases; bases with no gene match: 7. The CDR3 sequence is 16 residues long. The germline CDR1 and CDR2 sequences are SQVTM and ANQGSEA. The chain's CDR3 is CSVTGTSGRAYYEQYF. CDR3 nucleotide sequence: TGCAGCGTTACCGGGACTAGCGGGAGGGCCTACTACGAGCAGTACTTC.

The gene calls are TRBV6-1 and TRBJ1-5; D is possibly TRBD1 (6 bases). The CDR3 consists of 14 residues. Trimming took off 6 bases at V and 5 bases at J, with 14 bases between the two ends. From germline, CDR1 is MNHNS and CDR2 SASEGT. Here the CDR3 reads CASRRGGGDQPQHF. CDR3 DNA sequence: TGTGCCAGCAGAAGGGGGGGTGGAGATCAGCCCCAGCATTTT.